This T cell receptor (beta chain) came from a study of T cells after posttransplantation cyclophosphamide. Study results and limitations: Donor-recipient repertoire similarity was low at 1-2 months, rising over year one. Skin or GI-infiltrating T cells shared few TRB sequences with blood. Recipient CMV seropositivity and CMV reactivation strongly tracked TRB clonality.

The germline V gene encodes CDR1 SEHNR and CDR2 FQNEAQ (reference sequence). The trim removed 2 bases at V and 1 base at J, leaving 4 bases unmatched. This CDR3 has 17 amino acids. Data came from immunoSEQ multiplex PCR; TCRdb stores just in-frame clones and leaves some out. The sample yields roughly 20,000 clones, 95% to 99% seen once. The naive gate required viable CD3+CD4+ or CD3+CD8+ cells with CCR7+CD45RA+CD45RO-CD95-CD27+CD28+ phenotype. Peripheral blood was collected from the related graft donor on the marrow donation day. Concerning this clone itself: The antigen is undetermined.

The chain recombines TRBV7-9 with TRBJ1-3, with TRBD1 matching over 11 bases. Sequenced input: naive CD4+ T cells sorted from PBMCs. This sequence originates from a man between 35 and 55 years old in good health, CMV-negative, and a related stem cell transplant donor. CDR3 sequence reads: CASSLRDRGSSGNTIYF. The CDR3 DNA reads as TGTGCCAGCAGCTTAAGGGACAGGGGGTCATCTGGAAACACCATATATTTT.